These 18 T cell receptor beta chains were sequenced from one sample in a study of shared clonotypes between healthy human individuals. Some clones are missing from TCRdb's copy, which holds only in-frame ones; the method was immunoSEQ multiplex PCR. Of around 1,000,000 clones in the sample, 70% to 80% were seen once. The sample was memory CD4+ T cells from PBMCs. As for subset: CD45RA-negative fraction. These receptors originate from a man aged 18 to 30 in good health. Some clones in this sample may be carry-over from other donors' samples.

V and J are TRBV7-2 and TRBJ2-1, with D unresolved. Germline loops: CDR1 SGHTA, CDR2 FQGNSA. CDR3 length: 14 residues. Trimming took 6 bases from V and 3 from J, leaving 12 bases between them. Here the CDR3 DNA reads TGTGCCAGCAGTTCCAAGGTGGGCTACAATGAGCAGTTCTTC. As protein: CASSSKVGYNEQFF. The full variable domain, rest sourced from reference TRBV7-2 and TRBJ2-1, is GAGVSQSPSNKVTEKGKDVELRCDPISGHTALYWYRQSLGQGLEFLIYFQGNSAPDKSGLPSDRFSAERTGGSVSTLTIQRTQQEDSAVYLCASSSKVGYNEQFFGPGTRLTVL.

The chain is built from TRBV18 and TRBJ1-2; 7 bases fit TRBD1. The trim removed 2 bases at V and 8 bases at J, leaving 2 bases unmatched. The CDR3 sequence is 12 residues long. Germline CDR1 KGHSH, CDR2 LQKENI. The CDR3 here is CASSPGQEGYTF. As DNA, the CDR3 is TGTGCCAGCTCACCAGGACAGGAGGGCTACACCTTC.

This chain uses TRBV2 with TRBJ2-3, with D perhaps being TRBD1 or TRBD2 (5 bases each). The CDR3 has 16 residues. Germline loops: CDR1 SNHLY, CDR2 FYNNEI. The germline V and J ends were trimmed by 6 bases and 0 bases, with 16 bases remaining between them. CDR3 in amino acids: CASRRGRDESTDTQYF. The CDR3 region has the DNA TGTGCCAGCAGGCGTGGCAGGGACGAAAGCACAGATACGCAGTATTTT.

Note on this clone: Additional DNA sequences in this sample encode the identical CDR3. DNA for the CDR3: TGTGCCAGCAGCTCGGGGCTTTACGAGCAGTACTTC. Translated, it gives CASSSGLYEQYF. V is TRBV11-1 and J is TRBJ2-7, with D possibly being TRBD1 or TRBD2 (5 bases each). The germline V and J ends were trimmed by 4 bases and 4 bases, with 8 bases remaining between them. From germline, CDR1 is SGHAT and CDR2 FQDESV (reference sequence). The CDR3 is 12 amino acids.

The CDR3 DNA reads TGTGCCAGCAGCCCGAGGGACGTCCTCTCCTACGAGCAGTACTTC. This sequence encodes CASSPRDVLSYEQYF. V gene TRBV11-1 combines with J gene TRBJ2-7; D is tentatively TRBD1 or TRBD2 (5 bases each). V was pared by 5 bases and J by 0 bases, with 14 bases between. The CDR3 contains 15 residues. Germline CDR1 reads SGHAT; CDR2 reads FQDESV (reference sequence).

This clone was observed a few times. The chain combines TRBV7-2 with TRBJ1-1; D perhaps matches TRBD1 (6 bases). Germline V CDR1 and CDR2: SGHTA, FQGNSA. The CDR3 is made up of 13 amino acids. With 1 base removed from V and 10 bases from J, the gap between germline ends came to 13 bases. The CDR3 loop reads CASSLGAGDTAFF. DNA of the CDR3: TGTGCCAGCAGCTTAGGGGCAGGGGATACAGCTTTCTTT. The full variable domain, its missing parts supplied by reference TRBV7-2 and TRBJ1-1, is GAGVSQSPSNKVTEKGKDVELRCDPISGHTALYWYRQSLGQGLEFLIYFQGNSAPDKSGLPSDRFSAERTGGSVSTLTIQRTQQEDSAVYLCASSLGAGDTAFFGQGTRLTVV.

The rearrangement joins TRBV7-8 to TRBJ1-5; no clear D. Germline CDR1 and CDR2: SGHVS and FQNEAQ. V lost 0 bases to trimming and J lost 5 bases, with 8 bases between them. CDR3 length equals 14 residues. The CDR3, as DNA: TGTGCCAGCAGCTTAGCGCAAGGGTATCAGCCCCAGCATTTT. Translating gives CASSLAQGYQPQHF.

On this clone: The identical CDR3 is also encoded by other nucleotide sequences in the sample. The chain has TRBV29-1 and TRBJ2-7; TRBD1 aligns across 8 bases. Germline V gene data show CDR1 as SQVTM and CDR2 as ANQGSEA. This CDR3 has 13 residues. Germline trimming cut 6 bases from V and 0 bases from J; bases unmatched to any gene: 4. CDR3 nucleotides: TGCAGCGTGGCCACAGGGGGCTCCTACGAGCAGTACTTC. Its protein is CSVATGGSYEQYF.

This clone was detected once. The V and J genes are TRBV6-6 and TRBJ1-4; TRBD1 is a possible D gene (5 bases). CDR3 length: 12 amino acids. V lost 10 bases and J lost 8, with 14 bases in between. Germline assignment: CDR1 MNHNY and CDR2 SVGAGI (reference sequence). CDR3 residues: CATRVREEKLFF. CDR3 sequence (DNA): TGTGCCACCAGGGTTAGGGAGGAAAAACTGTTTTTT.

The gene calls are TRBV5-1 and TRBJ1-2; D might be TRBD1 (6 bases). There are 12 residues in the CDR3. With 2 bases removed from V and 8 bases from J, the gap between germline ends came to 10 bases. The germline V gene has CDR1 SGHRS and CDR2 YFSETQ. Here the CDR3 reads CASSFNREGYTF. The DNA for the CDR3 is TGCGCCAGCAGCTTCAACAGGGAAGGCTACACCTTC.

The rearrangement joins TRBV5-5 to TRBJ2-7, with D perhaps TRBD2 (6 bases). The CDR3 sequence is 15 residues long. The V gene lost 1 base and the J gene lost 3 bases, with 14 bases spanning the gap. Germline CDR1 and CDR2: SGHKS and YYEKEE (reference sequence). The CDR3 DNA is TGTGCCAGCAGCTTGACGGGAGACAGCTACTACGAGCAGTACTTC. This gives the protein CASSLTGDSYYEQYF.

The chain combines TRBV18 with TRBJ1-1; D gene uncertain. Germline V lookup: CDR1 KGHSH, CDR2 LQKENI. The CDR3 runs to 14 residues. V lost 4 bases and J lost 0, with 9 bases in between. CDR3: CASSLWSMNTEAFF. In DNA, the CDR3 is TGTGCCAGCTCACTCTGGAGCATGAACACTGAAGCTTTCTTT.

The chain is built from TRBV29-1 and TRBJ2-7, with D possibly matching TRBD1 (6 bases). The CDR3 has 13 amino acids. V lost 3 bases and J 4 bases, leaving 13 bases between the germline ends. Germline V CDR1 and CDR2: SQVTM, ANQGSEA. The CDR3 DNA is TGCAGCGTTGAGGGGGCAGGGCGGTACGAGCAGTACTTC. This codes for CSVEGAGRYEQYF.

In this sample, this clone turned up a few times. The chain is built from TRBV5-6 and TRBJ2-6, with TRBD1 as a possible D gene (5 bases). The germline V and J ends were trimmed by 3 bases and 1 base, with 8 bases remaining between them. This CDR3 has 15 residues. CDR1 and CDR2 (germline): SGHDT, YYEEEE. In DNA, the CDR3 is TGTGCCAGCAGCTGGGGCAGGTCTGGGGCCAACGTCCTGACTTTC. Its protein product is CASSWGRSGANVLTF.

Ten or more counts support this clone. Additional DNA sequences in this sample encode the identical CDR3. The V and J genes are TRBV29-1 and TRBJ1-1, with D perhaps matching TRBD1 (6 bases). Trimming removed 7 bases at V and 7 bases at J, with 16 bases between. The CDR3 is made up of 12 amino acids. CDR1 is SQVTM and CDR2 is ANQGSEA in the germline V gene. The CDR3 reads CSGDTASVEAFF. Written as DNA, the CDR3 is TGCAGCGGGGACACGGCGTCGGTTGAAGCTTTCTTT.

In DNA form, the CDR3 reads TGCAGCGTTCCGGGGGCCCTAAAACTAGCGGGAGGGCAAAGACAAGAGACCCAGTACTTC. Translation: CSVPGALKLAGGQRQETQYF. V is TRBV29-1 and J is TRBJ2-5, with 13 bases fitting TRBD2. Germline trimming cut 5 bases from V and 2 bases from J; bases unmatched to any gene: 20. Germline-derived CDR1 and CDR2 are SQVTM and ANQGSEA. The CDR3 is made up of 20 amino acids.

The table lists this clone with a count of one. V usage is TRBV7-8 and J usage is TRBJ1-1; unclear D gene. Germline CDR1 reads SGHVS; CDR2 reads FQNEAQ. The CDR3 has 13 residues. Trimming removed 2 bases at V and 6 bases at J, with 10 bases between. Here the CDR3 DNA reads TGTGCCAGCAGCTTATTCGACGGGGCTGAAGCTTTCTTT. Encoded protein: CASSLFDGAEAFF.

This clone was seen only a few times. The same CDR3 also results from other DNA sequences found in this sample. The CDR3: CSASPNYGYTF. The CDR3, as DNA: TGCAGTGCTAGCCCAAACTATGGCTACACCTTC. This chain links TRBV20-1 with TRBJ1-2; D is undetermined. The V end lost 3 bases, the J end lost 2 bases, and 4 bases lay between the germline ends. The CDR3 loop spans 11 amino acids. Germline V gene data show CDR1 as DFQATT and CDR2 as SNEGSKA (reference sequence).